This T cell receptor beta chain was captured by sequencing in a study of tumor and adjacent non-tumor tissue in lung cancer. Concerning this clonotype: Its antigen is still unknown. Sequence at one end of the junction differs from germline and may be a read error.

Overall study results and limits: Top 100 clones took a larger repertoire share in normal lung. Higher tumor TCR diversity was associated with shorter survival.

RNA was extracted from bulk tissue without any cell sorting. More than 3 cm separated this lung sample from the edge of the tumor. Newly diagnosed lung cancer patients had thoracic surgery in China, August–November 2014, without prior chemotherapy. The library came from three nested PCR rounds adapted from ARM-PCR protocols. A single record per CDR3 protein comes from TCRdb applying MiXCR to the multiplex PCR reads. The sample gives around 80,000 distinct CDR3 sequences, less than 85% of which show up once; about two fifths is in the top ten. Sequenced material: distant non-tumor lung tissue. The TCR was taken from a man aged 65-85 years with non-small cell lung cancer.

The CDR3 sequence is CASSLHQGDPYDQYF. The CDR3 nucleotides read TGTGCCAGCAGCTTACATCAGGGGGACCCCTACGACCAGTACTTC. The chain combines TRBV11-2 with TRBJ2-7; 7 positions agree with TRBD1. The CDR3 covers 15 residues. Germline V gene lookup returns CDR1 SGHAT and CDR2 FQNNGV.